This T cell receptor (beta chain) was recorded in a study of T cells after yellow fever vaccination. On the study more broadly: The fractions with low cell numbers were processed using SMART-Seq v4 Ultra Low Input.

Notes on the study in general: Only a small proportion of the clonotypes turned up in both the CD4 and the CD8 compartments, likely arising from convergent recombination.

The CDR3 covers 14 residues. Per the germline V gene, CDR1 is SGHTA and CDR2 is FQGTGA. V lost 1 base and J lost 6, with 10 bases in between. TCRdb re-analysed the 5' RACE reads in MiXCR, keeping a single row per CDR3 protein. The sample contains about 550,000 distinct CDR3 sequences, over 15% of which appear only once. Turning to this clonotype: The target antigen is unknown.

This TCR came from a man aged 25 to 40 who received the YFV17D yellow fever vaccine. Sequencing used PBMCs, obtained 15 days after the yellow fever booster vaccination. V gene TRBV7-3 combines with J gene TRBJ2-1; D possibly uses TRBD1 or TRBD2 (5 bases each). The CDR3 sequence: CASSLMGVGNEQFF. The CDR3 DNA is TGTGCCAGCAGCTTAATGGGGGTGGGCAATGAGCAGTTCTTC.